This TCR beta chain was captured by sequencing in a study of tumor-infiltrating lymphocytes in primary liver carcinoma (dated by TCRdb to the late 2010s). About the investigation overall: Between late 2015 and March 2016, 4 to 6 patients in China with histopathologically diagnosed primary liver carcinoma had surgical resection. Each sample produced about 3.5 to 7.13 million productive TCRbeta reads, and read depth showed no significant difference between tissue types. Of the five patients, three men and two women aged 30 to 69 years, four had hepatocellular carcinoma and one had combined HCC and intrahepatic cholangiocarcinoma. Across five regions of each liver tumor, along with adjacent normal tissue and blood, the study brought together TCRbeta repertoire sequencing, expression microarrays and whole-exome sequencing. The five patients had tumors of stage T1-T3 N0M0, with maximum diameters ranging from 4.2 to 10 cm. TCRbeta repertoire sequencing covered 35 specimens from 5 patients: some 25 tumor regions, 5 adjacent noncancerous liver tissues and 5 peripheral blood samples. Reproducibility between technical replicate repertoires was high, with correlation coefficients above 0.98 and mean shared-clone rates roughly 0.86.

Starting from roughly 500 ng total RNA, TCRbeta-specific cDNA was produced by reverse transcription with a constant-region primer and ProtoScript II reverse transcriptase. TCRbeta libraries were built with three nested multiplex PCR rounds, a slightly modified ARM-PCR procedure. Multiplex TRBV1-TRBV30 forward primers and a Cbeta reverse primer were used in the first two PCR rounds, each of which was run for about 10 cycles. Sample barcodes and Illumina adapters were added in a final 25-cycle PCR with Deep VentR polymerase. Before sequencing, amplicons between 200 and 500 bp were purified from gel using a QIAquick gel extraction kit. The TCRbeta amplicons were sequenced with 250-bp paired-end reads on an Illumina HiSeq 2500. As for the original processing: Reads were quality-trimmed with Trimmomatic v0.33, and paired reads were merged with FLASH v1.2.11 to recover full CDR3 sequences. MiGEC v1.2.1b assigned V, D and J germline segments to the rearranged TCRbeta sequences. Clonotype statistics, along with Shannon-Wiener diversity indices, were calculated using VDJtools v1.0.0. Except for diversity analysis, only the 250 most abundant clonotypes of each sample were used in subsequent analyses to reduce sampling bias. Through fastp at Q25 and MiXCR, TCRdb rebuilt clones from the public reads, retaining in-frame beta chains. Every CDR3 protein is listed once, alongside the most common genes and DNA of its rows. V and J calls and clone size were set by TCRdb, not the authors. The sample table holds about 200,000 distinct CDR3 sequences, of which roughly two thirds were seen once. Roughly 7% of the sample lies in the top ten.

TRIzol reagent was used to extract blood RNA from unsorted whole blood, while the DNeasy Blood & Tissue kit provided the germline DNA. At the time of sampling, the patients had chronic HBV infection and had not received any treatment. Before surgery, roughly 4.2 milliliters of peripheral blood were drawn into K2EDTA tubes. As regards this clonotype: What antigen it recognizes has not been identified. Base-call qualities are not available, and no considerably larger clone is one nucleotide away.

On the study overall, not on this receptor specifically: Only the TCR beta chain was sequenced, which likely underestimates true repertoire diversity because unpaired alpha chains were not captured. Bulk unsorted samples precluded comparing CD4+ and CD8+ T cell repertoires. Compared with blood, tumors had a significantly larger share of the repertoire taken up by the top 250 clones (p = 0.039). Only a few patients were included in the study, and the authors note that the findings should be validated in a larger study. Repertoire overlap was higher between tumor regions (mean around 35%) than tumor-adjacent (approximately 17%) or tumor-blood (14%) pairs, consistent with antigen-driven expansion.

The CDR3 runs 14 residues from the cysteine to the phenylalanine. Left in the record is the CDR3 DNA by itself, 42 bases read in frame from the first base. The CDR1 and CDR2 encoded by the germline V gene are SGHRS and YFSETQ. The germline V end is reduced by 7 bases and the J end by 6 bases; junction bases left unmatched: 12. Sequencing used peripheral blood. This sequence uses TRBV5-1 and TRBJ2-7, and 8 bases in between align with TRBD1. The source of this sequence is a woman in her sixties or seventies with primary liver carcinoma and hepatitis B virus infection. The sequence in DNA is TGCGCCAGCGCAACCGGGACAGGACACTCCGAGCAGTACTTC. Translated, this is CASATGTGHSEQYF.